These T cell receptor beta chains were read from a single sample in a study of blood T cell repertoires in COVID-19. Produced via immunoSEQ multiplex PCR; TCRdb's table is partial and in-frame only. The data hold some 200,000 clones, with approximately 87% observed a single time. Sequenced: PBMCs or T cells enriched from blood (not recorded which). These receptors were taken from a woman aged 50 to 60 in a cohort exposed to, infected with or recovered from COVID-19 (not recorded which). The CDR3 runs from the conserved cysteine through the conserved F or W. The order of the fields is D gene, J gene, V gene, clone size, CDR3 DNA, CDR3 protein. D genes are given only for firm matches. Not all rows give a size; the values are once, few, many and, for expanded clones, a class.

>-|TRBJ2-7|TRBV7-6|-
TGTGCCAGCAGCTTAGCGTCCAGGGAAGGAGAGCAGTACTTC
CASSLASREGEQYF
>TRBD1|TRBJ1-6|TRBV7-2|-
TGTGCCAGCCTCCGGGACAGGACTTCACCCCTCCACTTT
CASLRDRTSPLHF
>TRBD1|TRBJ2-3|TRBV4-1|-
TGCGCCAGCAGTCGGACAGGGGTTATGGAGGGAGATACGCAGTATTTT
CASSRTGVMEGDTQYF
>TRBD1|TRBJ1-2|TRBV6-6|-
TGTGCCAGCACCGGGACAGGGGGCTTTGGCTACACCTTC
CASTGTGGFGYTF
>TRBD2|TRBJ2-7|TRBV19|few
TGTGCCAGTAGTAGCGGGAGTTACGAGCAGTACTTC
CASSSGSYEQYF
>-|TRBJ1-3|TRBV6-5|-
TGTGCCAGCAGCTCCACTTTTATCTCTGGAAACACCATATATTTT
CASSSTFISGNTIYF
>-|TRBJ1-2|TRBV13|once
TGTGCCAGCAGTAGCGGGCGGGGCGATGGCTACACCTTC
CASSSGRGDGYTF
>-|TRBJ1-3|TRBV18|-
TGTGCCAGCTCACCCCGGGGCTCTGGAAACACCATATATTTT
CASSPRGSGNTIYF
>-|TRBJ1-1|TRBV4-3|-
TGCGCCAGCAGCCAAGTGAAGAGGGTCGGCACTGAAGCTTTCTTT
CASSQVKRVGTEAFF
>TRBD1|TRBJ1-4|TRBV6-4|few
TGTGCCAGCAGTGCGACAGGGCTAAATGAAAAACTGTTTTTT
CASSATGLNEKLFF
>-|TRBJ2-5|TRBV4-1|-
TGCGCCAGCAGCCAAGCCAGATCGGAGGAGGCCCAGTACTTC
CASSQARSEEAQYF
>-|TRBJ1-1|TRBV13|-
TGTGCCAGCAGCTTAGATTTTGCCAGCACTGAAGCTTTCTTT
CASSLDFASTEAFF
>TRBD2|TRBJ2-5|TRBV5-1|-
TGCGCCAGCAGCTACGGGACTAGCGGGGGGCAAGAGACCCAGTACTTC
CASSYGTSGGQETQYF
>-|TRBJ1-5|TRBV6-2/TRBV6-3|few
TGTGCCAGCAGTGCGGCCCCGAATCAGCCCCAGCATTTT
CASSAAPNQPQHF
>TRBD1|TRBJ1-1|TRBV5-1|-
TGCGCCAGCAGGGGACAGGGGAGTGAAGCTTTCTTT
CASRGQGSEAFF
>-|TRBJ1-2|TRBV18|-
TGTGCCAGCTCACCAACAGGGAAAAACTATGGCTACACCTTC
CASSPTGKNYGYTF
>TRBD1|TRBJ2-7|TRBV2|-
TGTGCCAGCTCTAATTTCGGGACAGGGGGCTACGAGCAGTACTTC
CASSNFGTGGYEQYF
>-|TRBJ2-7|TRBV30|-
TGTGCCTGGAGTGTACCAGGGCTCTACGAGCAGTACTTC
CAWSVPGLYEQYF
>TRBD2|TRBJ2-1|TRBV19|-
TGTGCCAGTAGCCCGCGGGGCGGGGGTTGGTACAATGAGCAGTTCTTC
CASSPRGGGWYNEQFF
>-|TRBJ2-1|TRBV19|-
TGTGCCAGTAGTTTCGGACAGTATTACAATGAGCAGTTCTTC
CASSFGQYYNEQFF
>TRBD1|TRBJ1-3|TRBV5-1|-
TGCGCCAGCAGCCTCACAGGGGCCCGCTCTGGAAACACCATATATTTT
CASSLTGARSGNTIYF
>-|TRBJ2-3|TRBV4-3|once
TGCGCCAGCAGCCAAGATCCGGTCCCTTCAGATACGCAGTATTTT
CASSQDPVPSDTQYF
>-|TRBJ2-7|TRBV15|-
TGTGCCACCAGCCACCGGACAGCGCCCTACGAGCAGTACTTC
CATSHRTAPYEQYF
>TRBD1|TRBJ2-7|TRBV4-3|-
TGCGCCAGCAGCCTCGGACAGGGATATAGCGAGCAGTACTTC
CASSLGQGYSEQYF
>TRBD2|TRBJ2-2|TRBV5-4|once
TGTGCCAGCAGCCCCTTCGGACTAGCGAACACCGGGGAGCTGTTTTTT
CASSPFGLANTGELFF
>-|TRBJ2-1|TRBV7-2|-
TGTGCCAGCAGCTTTATGGGGCGGAACAATGAGCAGTTCTTC
CASSFMGRNNEQFF
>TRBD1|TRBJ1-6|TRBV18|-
TGTGCCAGCTCACCAAATTTACAGGGGAATGGCCCCCTCCACTTT
CASSPNLQGNGPLHF
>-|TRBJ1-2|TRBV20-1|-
TGCAGTGGCTACGCTAACTATGGCTACACCTTC
CSGYANYGYTF
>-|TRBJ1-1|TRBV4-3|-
TGCGCCAGCAGCCCATCATACGGGGGGACTGAAGCTTTCTTT
CASSPSYGGTEAFF
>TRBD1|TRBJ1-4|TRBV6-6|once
TGTGCCAGCAATCGGTATGGGACAGGGGCAACTAATGAAAAACTGTTTTTT
CASNRYGTGATNEKLFF
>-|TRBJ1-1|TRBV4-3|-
TGCGCCAGCAGCCAAGAGAAGAGGGGGTATACTGAAGCTTTCTTT
CASSQEKRGYTEAFF
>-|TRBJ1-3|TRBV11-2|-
TGTGCCAGCAGCCCCCCCAGAAACACCATATATTTT
CASSPPRNTIYF
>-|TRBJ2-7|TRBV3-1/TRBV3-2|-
TGTGCCAGCAGCCGATGGGTGGGGCCCTACGAGCAGTACTTC
CASSRWVGPYEQYF
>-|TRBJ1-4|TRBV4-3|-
TGCGCCAGCAGCCAAGAAGCAACGGGAAAACTGTTTTTT
CASSQEATGKLFF
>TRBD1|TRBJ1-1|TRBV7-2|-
TGTGCCAGCAGCTTGCCCCAGGGGGTGAACACTGAAGCTTTCTTT
CASSLPQGVNTEAFF
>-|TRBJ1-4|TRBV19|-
TGTGCCAGTAGTAATGGAGTCGCGGTGGGAGGTTGGGAAAAACTGTTTTTT
CASSNGVAVGGWEKLFF
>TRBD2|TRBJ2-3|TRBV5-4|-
TGTGCCAGCAGCTTCTATATGGGGGGGGGAGGCACAGATACGCAGTATTTT
CASSFYMGGGGTDTQYF
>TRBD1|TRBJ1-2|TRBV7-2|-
TGTGCCAGCAGCCTAGCCGGGACAGGGGGCGCGGGAGGCTACACCTTC
CASSLAGTGGAGGYTF
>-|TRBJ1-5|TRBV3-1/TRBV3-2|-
TGTGCCAGCAGCCGAACCGGGGAGGGCCATCAGCCCCAGCATTTT
CASSRTGEGHQPQHF
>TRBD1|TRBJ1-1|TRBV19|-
TGTGCCAGTAGTTCCTGGACAGGGGGAAACACTGAAGCTTTCTTT
CASSSWTGGNTEAFF
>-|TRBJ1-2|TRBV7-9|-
TGTGCCAGCAGCCTTACCGACGCCGGGAAATATGGCTACACCTTC
CASSLTDAGKYGYTF
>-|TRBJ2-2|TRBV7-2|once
TGTGCCAGCAGCTTAGCTGGCAGGGGTGTGACCGGGGAGCTGTTTTTT
CASSLAGRGVTGELFF
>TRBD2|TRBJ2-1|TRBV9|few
TGTGCCAGCAGCGCAGGCGGGGTAGCGGGCTACAATGAGCAGTTCTTC
CASSAGGVAGYNEQFF
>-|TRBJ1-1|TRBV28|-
TGTGCCAGCAGGCAGGGTGGAACTGAAGCTTTCTTT
CASRQGGTEAFF
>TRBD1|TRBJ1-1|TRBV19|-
TGTGCCAGTAGCTGGGAAGGGACAGGGAACACTGAAGCTTTCTTT
CASSWEGTGNTEAFF
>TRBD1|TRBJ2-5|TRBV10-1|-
TGCGCCAGCAGTGAGGGGACAGATGTAGAGACCCAGTACTTC
CASSEGTDVETQYF
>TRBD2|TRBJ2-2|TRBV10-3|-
TGTGCCATCAATGAAATAGCGGGGGGCCCCAACACCGGGGAGCTGTTTTTT
CAINEIAGGPNTGELFF